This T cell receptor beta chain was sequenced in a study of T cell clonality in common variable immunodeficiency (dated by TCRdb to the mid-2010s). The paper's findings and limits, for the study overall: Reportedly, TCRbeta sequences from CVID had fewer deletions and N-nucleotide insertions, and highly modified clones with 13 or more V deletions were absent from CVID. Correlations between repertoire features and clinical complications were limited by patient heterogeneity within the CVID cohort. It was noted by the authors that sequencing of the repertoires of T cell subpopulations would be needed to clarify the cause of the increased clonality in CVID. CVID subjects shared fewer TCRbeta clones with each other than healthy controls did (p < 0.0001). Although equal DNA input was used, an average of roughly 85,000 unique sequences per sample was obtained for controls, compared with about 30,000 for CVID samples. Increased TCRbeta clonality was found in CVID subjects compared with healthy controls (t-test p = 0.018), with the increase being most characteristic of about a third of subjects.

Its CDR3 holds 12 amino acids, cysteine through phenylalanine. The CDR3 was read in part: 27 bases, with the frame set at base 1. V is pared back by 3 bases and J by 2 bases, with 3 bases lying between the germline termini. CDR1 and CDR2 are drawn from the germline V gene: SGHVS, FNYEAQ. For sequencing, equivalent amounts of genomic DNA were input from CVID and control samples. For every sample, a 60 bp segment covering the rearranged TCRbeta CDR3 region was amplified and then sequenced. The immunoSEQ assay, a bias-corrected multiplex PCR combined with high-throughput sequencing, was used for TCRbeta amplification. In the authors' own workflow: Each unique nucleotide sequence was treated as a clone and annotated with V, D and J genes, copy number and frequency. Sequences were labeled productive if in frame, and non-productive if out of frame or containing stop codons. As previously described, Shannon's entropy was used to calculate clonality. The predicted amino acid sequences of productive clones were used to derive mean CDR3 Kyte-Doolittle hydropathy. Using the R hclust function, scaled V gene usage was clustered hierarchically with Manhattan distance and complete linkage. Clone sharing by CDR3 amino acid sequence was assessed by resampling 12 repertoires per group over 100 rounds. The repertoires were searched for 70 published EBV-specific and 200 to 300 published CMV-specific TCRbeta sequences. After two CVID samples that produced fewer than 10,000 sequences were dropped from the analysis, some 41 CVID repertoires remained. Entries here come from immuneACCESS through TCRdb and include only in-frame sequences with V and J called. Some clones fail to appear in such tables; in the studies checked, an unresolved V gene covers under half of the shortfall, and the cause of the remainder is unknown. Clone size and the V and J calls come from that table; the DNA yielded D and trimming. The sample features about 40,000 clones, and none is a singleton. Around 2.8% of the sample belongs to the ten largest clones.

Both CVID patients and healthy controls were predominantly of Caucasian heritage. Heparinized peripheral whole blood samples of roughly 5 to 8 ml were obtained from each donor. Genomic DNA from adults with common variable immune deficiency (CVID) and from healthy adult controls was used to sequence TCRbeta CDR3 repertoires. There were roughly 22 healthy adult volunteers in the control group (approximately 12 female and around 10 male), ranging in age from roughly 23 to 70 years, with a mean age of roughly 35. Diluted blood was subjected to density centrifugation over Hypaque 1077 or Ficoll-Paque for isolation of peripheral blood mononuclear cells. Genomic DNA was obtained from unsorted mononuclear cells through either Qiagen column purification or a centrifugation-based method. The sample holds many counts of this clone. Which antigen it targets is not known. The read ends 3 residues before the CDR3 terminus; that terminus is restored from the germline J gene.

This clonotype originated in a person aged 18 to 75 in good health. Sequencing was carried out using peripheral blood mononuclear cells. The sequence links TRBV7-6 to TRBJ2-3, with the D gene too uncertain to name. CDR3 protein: CASSLATDTQYF. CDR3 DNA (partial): TGTGCCAGCAGCTTGGCCACAGATACG.